The table lists the clone carrying this T cell receptor beta chain with a few counts. What it recognizes is unknown. This CDR3 contains 12 residues. In germline, CDR1 is DFQATT, CDR2 SNEGSKA (reference sequence). Trimming pared 2 bases from V and 1 base from J, leaving 5 bases between. This specimen belongs to a study of post-analysis software for immune sequencing data. General observations from the study: Comparison with controls showed significantly lower normalized Chao1 diversity in multiple sclerosis patients. Strong co-clustering by F measure was seen for same-batch samples.

Unique molecular identifiers tagged the TCR beta cDNA libraries. Input populations of 1 to 10 million T cells gave rise to 500,000 to 600,000 cDNA molecules. In TCRdb, the PCR reads were re-called with MiXCR into one record per CDR3 protein. The table shows about 160,000 distinct CDR3 sequences, with about 36% occurring only once. The material sequenced was blood, taken after autologous hematopoietic stem cell transplantation. The clonotype originates from a girl between 5 and 17 years old with multiple sclerosis. This sequence joins TRBV20-1 and TRBJ1-1; no definite D call. The CDR3 DNA reads TGCAGTGCTAGACACCCGAACACTGAAGCTTTCTTT. Residues: CSARHPNTEAFF.